This TCR beta chain was sequenced during a study of T-cell memory formation after mild COVID-19. cDNA libraries for TCR alpha and TCR beta, carrying sample barcodes and UMIs, came from 5'RACE with constant-segment primers. One entry per CDR3 protein results from TCRdb running MiXCR on the 5' RACE reads. The sample records 300,000 to 350,000 distinct CDR3 sequences, 15% to 20% being singletons. The clonotype was recovered from a man younger than 35 who had mild COVID-19 (a few samples of this study predate the infection). Cell type and time point are not known. The sequencing sample was made of PBMCs or a T cell subset sorted from them (not recorded which).

CDR3 bases: TGTGCCAGCAGTCCCCGCGGGACAGGGCTGGCAGATACGCAGTATTTT. Translating gives CASSPRGTGLADTQYF. The V call is TRBV2, the J call TRBJ2-3, with 9 nucleotides matching TRBD1. CDR1 and CDR2 from the germline V gene are SNHLY and FYNNEI. The CDR3 length is 16 residues. V was pared by 5 bases and J by 4 bases, with 10 bases of the junction left unmatched.